These 17 T cell receptor beta chains originate from one sample sequenced in a study of shared clonotypes between healthy human individuals. Sequencing used immunoSEQ multiplex PCR; TCRdb keeps in-frame clones, though not all of them. The sample yields approximately 1.5 million clones, around 98% seen once. Input material: naive CD4+ T cells sorted from blood. Subset noted: CD45RA+ positively selected. The receptors were sampled from a man aged 25 to 40 in good health.

In this sample, this clone turned up once. CDR3 in DNA: TGTGCCAGCAGCCCAAACCGGGACAGTTGGTACGAGCAGTACTTC. Amino acid sequence: CASSPNRDSWYEQYF. The rearrangement uses TRBV14 and TRBJ2-7; TRBD1 matches 7 bases. CDR3 size: 15 residues. CDR1 and CDR2 (germline): SGHDN, FVKESK. V shed 4 bases, J shed 4 bases, and the junction held 10 bases outside the gene matches.

This sequence joins TRBV7-2 and TRBJ2-3; no clear D. Germline loops: CDR1 SGHTA, CDR2 FQGNSA. The CDR3 covers 10 residues. With 6 bases removed from V and 6 bases from J, the gap between germline ends came to 4 bases. The DNA for the CDR3 is TGTGCCAGCAGGGGGGATACGCAGTATTTT. Amino acids: CASRGDTQYF.

The chain employs TRBV6-5 and TRBJ2-1, with 11 bases identical to TRBD2. The J segment lost 9 bases and the V segment lost 0 bases, leaving 7 bases of the junction unmatched. Germline loops: CDR1 MNHEY, CDR2 SVGAGI. The CDR3 contains 16 residues. This CDR3 reads CASSYSSLLAGVEQFF. DNA of the CDR3: TGTGCCAGCAGTTACTCGAGTCTACTAGCGGGAGTTGAGCAGTTCTTC.

The J gene is TRBJ2-1, the V gene TRBV6-1; 10 bases match TRBD2. V was clipped by 4 bases and J by 8 bases; unmatched bases: 8. The germline V gene encodes CDR1 MNHNS and CDR2 SASEGT. The CDR3 runs 15 residues. The DNA of the CDR3 is TGTGCCAGCAGTGCACTAGCGGGGTTAGAGGATGAGCAGTTCTTC. Amino acid sequence: CASSALAGLEDEQFF.

Notes on this clone: In the same sample, other DNA sequences code for this CDR3. The rearrangement uses TRBV5-1 and TRBJ2-5, with 7 bases lining up with TRBD1. Germline CDR1 is SGHRS and CDR2 is YFSETQ. Trimming took 5 bases from V and 1 from J; bases not matched to a gene: 8. The CDR3 has 15 residues. CDR3: CASSLAPGGQETQYF. The CDR3 nucleotides read TGCGCCAGCAGTCTTGCGCCAGGGGGCCAAGAGACCCAGTACTTC.

This chain connects TRBV27 to TRBJ2-7; 12 bases are shared with TRBD2. The CDR3 consists of 17 residues. In germline, CDR1 is MNHEY, CDR2 SMNVEV (reference sequence). Trimming cost V 3 bases and J 3 bases; bases outside gene matches: 9. The CDR3 reads CASSFTRLAGDVYEQYF. In nucleotides, the CDR3 is TGTGCCAGCAGTTTTACCCGACTAGCGGGAGATGTCTACGAGCAGTACTTC.

With respect to this clone: Other DNA sequences from this sample encode an identical CDR3 as well. The genes are TRBV7-9 and TRBJ1-1; D is unclear. The CDR3 spans 11 residues. Germline V CDR1 and CDR2: SEHNR, FQNEAQ (reference sequence). Trimming removed 5 bases at V and 2 bases at J, with 3 bases between. CDR3 nucleotides: TGTGCCAGCAGCGCCAACACTGAAGCTTTCTTT. This encodes CASSANTEAFF.

The chain employs TRBV5-5 and TRBJ2-7; TRBD1 is a possible D gene (7 bases). Germline CDR1 SGHKS, CDR2 YYEKEE (reference sequence). The CDR3 runs 16 residues. Trimming shortened V by 0 bases and J by 1 base, and 14 bases separated the two germline ends. The CDR3, as DNA: TGTGCCAGCAGCTTGGAAGGGGGGACAGTTTCCTACGAGCAGTACTTC. This codes for CASSLEGGTVSYEQYF.

This chain uses TRBV2 with TRBJ2-5, with D uncertain. The CDR3 totals 12 residues. V was cut by 6 bases and J by 1 base, with 6 bases left in between. Germline V lookup: CDR1 SNHLY, CDR2 FYNNEI. For the CDR3, the DNA is TGTGCCAGCAGGGGTGTCCAAGAGACCCAGTACTTC. Translated, it gives CASRGVQETQYF.

The chain links TRBV19 to TRBJ2-3; a weak D match, TRBD2 (6 bases). Deletions cut 4 bases from V and 4 bases from J, with 12 bases between. The germline gives CDR1 LNHDA, CDR2 SQIVND (reference sequence). The length of the CDR3 is 14 residues. CDR3 in amino acids: CASSTEGWSDTQYF. The CDR3, as DNA: TGTGCCAGTAGTACGGAGGGATGGTCAGATACGCAGTATTTT.

This clone has only one observation. Additional DNA sequences in this sample encode the identical CDR3. This chain links TRBV11-3 with TRBJ2-1, with TRBD2 identical over 9 bases. V gave up 5 bases and J gave up 7 bases; unmatched junction bases: 6. The CDR3 spans 14 residues. Germline-derived CDR1 and CDR2 are SGHNT and YENEEA. The CDR3 loop is CASSLGLAGNEQFF. DNA for the CDR3: TGTGCCAGCAGCCTGGGACTAGCAGGGAATGAGCAGTTCTTC.

The chain recombines TRBV27 with TRBJ2-7, with 10 bases lining up with TRBD2. CDR1 and CDR2 from the germline V gene are MNHEY and SMNVEV (reference sequence). Losses at the gene ends were 5 bases for V and 7 bases for J; bases not matched to a gene: 11. This CDR3 comprises 15 residues. This CDR3 reads CASSPQREGYREQYF. CDR3 nucleotide sequence: TGTGCCAGCAGTCCACAGCGGGAGGGTTACCGGGAGCAGTACTTC.

V gene TRBV19 combines with J gene TRBJ1-5, with D possibly matching TRBD1 (6 bases). Trimming pared 7 bases from V and 7 bases from J, leaving 20 bases between. CDR3 length: 15 residues. Germline values: CDR1 LNHDA, CDR2 SQIVND (reference sequence). The DNA for the CDR3 is TGTGCCAGTAACGGATGGGAGGGGGGTCGGCAGCCCCAGCATTTT. Its protein is CASNGWEGGRQPQHF.

V usage is TRBV6-1 and J usage is TRBJ2-2, with TRBD2 identical over 8 bases. The CDR3 is made up of 15 amino acids. The germline V gene has CDR1 MNHNS and CDR2 SASEGT. V gave up 7 bases and J gave up 4 bases; unmatched junction bases: 8. The CDR3 bases are TGTGCCAGCATCAGAGCGGGAGTTTTCACCGGGGAGCTGTTTTTT. Its protein is CASIRAGVFTGELFF.

The chain carries TRBV6-4 and TRBJ2-7; TRBD2 agrees at 9 bases. With 5 bases clipped from V and 6 bases from J, the junction kept 11 bases outside the gene matches. This CDR3 has 15 amino acids. Germline CDR1 reads MRHNA; CDR2 reads SNTAGT. The CDR3 DNA sequence: TGTGCCAGCAGTCCTTTTAGCGGGAGTCTCGGCGAGCAGTACTTC. It specifies CASSPFSGSLGEQYF.

The chain has TRBV7-3 and TRBJ2-2; D gene uncertain. The CDR3 contains 15 residues. Trimming pared 1 base from V and 1 base from J, leaving 7 bases between. Germline values: CDR1 SGHTA, CDR2 FQGTGA. The CDR3 DNA follows: TGTGCCAGCAGCTTAAGCAGTGTGAACACCGGGGAGCTGTTTTTT. This encodes CASSLSSVNTGELFF.

The V call is TRBV10-2, the J call TRBJ2-5, with 8 bases aligning to TRBD2. This CDR3 has 15 residues. From germline, CDR1 is WSHSY and CDR2 SAAADI. The V segment lost 3 bases and the J segment 4 bases; nucleotides outside the gene matches: 7. The CDR3 loop is CASSDMGLGAETQYF. CDR3 DNA sequence: TGCGCCAGCAGTGATATGGGACTAGGGGCAGAGACCCAGTACTTC.